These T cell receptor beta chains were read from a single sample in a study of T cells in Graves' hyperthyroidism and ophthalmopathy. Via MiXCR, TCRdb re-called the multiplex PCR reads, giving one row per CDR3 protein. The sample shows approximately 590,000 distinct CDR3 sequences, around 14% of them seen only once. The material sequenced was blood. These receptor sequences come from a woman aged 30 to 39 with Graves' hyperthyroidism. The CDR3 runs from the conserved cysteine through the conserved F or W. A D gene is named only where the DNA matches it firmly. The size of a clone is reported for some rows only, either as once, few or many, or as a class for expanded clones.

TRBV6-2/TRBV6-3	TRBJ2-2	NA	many	CATDETGAGELFF	TGTGCCACCGACGAGACCGGAGCGGGGGAGCTGTTTTTT
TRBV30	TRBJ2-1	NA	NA	CAWRSQAEGYNEQFF	TGTGCCTGGAGGTCCCAGGCTGAAGGCTACAATGAGCAGTTCTTC
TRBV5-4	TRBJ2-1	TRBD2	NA	CASSTQGLAGGKPWQFF	TGTGCCAGCAGCACCCAGGGACTAGCGGGAGGTAAACCTTGGCAGTTCTTC
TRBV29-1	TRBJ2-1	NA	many	CSVEGGSEVARQFF	TGCAGCGTTGAAGGTGGTAGTGAGGTGGCCCGGCAGTTCTTC
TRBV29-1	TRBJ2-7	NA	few	CSVEIRAQGLYEQYF	TGCAGCGTTGAAATTAGGGCGCAGGGTTTATACGAGCAGTACTTC
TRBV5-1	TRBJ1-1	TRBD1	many	CASSEGQTNTEAFF	TGCGCCAGCAGCGAGGGACAGACAAACACTGAAGCTTTCTTT
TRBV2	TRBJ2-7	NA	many	CASHSSYEQYF	TGTGCCAGCCACAGTTCCTACGAGCAGTACTTC
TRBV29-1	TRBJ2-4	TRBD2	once	CSVRREGPTEKNIQYF	TGCAGCGTGAGGCGGGAGGGCCCCACGGAAAAAAACATTCAGTACTTC
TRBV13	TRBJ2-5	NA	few	CASSLEGHETQYF	TGTGCCAGCAGCCTAGAGGGTCACGAGACCCAGTACTTC
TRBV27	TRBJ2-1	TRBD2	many	CASSRGTSGSWGAVEQFF	TGTGCCAGCAGCAGAGGGACTAGCGGATCCTGGGGCGCGGTTGAGCAGTTCTTC
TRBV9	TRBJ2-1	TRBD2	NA	CASSISGVREGHNEQFF	TGTGCCAGCAGCATAAGTGGGGTGCGGGAGGGCCACAATGAGCAGTTCTTC
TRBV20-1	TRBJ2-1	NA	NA	CSARDSSPGIYNEQFF	TGCAGTGCTAGAGATTCCTCCCCGGGGATTTACAATGAGCAGTTCTTC
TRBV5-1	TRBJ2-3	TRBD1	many	CASSVRQGASDTQYF	TGCGCCAGCAGCGTGAGACAGGGGGCGTCGGATACGCAGTATTTT
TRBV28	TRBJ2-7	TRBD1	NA	CASRDRGEQYF	TGTGCCAGCCGGGACAGAGGCGAGCAGTACTTC
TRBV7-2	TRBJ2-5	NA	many	CASRLGQSIETQYF	TGTGCCAGCAGACTTGGACAGTCGATCGAGACCCAGTACTTC
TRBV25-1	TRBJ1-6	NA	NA	CASSRLDSGSPLHF	TGTGCCAGCAGCCGACTAGACTCCGGTTCACCCCTCCACTTT
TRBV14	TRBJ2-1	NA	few	CASSQDLVRADEQFF	TGTGCCAGCAGCCAAGATCTAGTTAGGGCGGATGAGCAGTTCTTC
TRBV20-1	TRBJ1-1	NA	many	CSVSGANTEAFF	TGCAGTGTTAGTGGGGCGAACACTGAAGCTTTCTTT
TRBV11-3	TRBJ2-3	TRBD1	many	CASSFHDRVARDTQYF	TGTGCCAGCAGCTTCCATGACAGGGTGGCCAGAGATACGCAGTATTTT
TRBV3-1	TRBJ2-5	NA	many	CASSQFRDYQETQYF	TGTGCCAGCAGCCAGTTCCGGGACTACCAAGAGACCCAGTACTTC
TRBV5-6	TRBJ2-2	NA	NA	CASSLDAGTVTGELFF	TGTGCCAGCAGCTTGGACGCGGGAACAGTCACCGGGGAGCTGTTTTTT
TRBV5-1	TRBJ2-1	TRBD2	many	CASSKSSGYNEQFF	TGCGCCAGCAGCAAGTCTAGCGGCTACAATGAGCAGTTCTTC
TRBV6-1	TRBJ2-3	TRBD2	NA	CASRRGTSGSRTDTQYF	TGTGCCAGCAGACGCGGGACTAGCGGGAGTCGCACAGATACGCAGTATTTT
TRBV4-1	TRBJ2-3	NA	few	CASSQDGQTQYF	TGCGCCAGCAGCCAAGACGGGCAGACGCAGTATTTT
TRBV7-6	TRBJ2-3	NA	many	CASSLLGEVPTDTQYF	TGTGCCAGCAGCCTATTGGGGGAGGTGCCCACAGATACGCAGTATTTT
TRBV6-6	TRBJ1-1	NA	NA	CASSYGGHLNTEAFF	TGTGCCAGCAGTTACGGGGGGCATCTGAACACTGAAGCTTTCTTT
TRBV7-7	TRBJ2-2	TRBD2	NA	CASSSLAENTGELFF	TGTGCCAGCAGCTCTCTAGCGGAGAACACCGGGGAGCTGTTTTTT
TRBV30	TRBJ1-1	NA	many	CAWSPGDGQNTEAFF	TGTGCCTGGAGTCCCGGGGACGGTCAGAACACTGAAGCTTTCTTT
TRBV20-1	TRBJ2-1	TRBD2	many	CSARPPLGSGLNEQFF	TGCAGTGCTAGACCCCCTTTGGGTAGCGGGTTGAATGAGCAGTTCTTC
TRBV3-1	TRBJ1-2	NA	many	CASSLTRTKGYTF	TGTGCCAGCAGCCTGACCAGGACGAAGGGCTACACCTTC
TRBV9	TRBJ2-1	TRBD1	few	CASSVGQGGYNEQFF	TGTGCCAGCAGCGTAGGACAGGGGGGCTACAATGAGCAGTTCTTC
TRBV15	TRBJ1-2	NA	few	CATSRGSVGDGYTF	TGTGCCACCAGCAGAGGCAGCGTAGGGGACGGCTACACCTTC
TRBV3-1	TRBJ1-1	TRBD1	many	CASSQEIPTGLNTEAFF	TGTGCCAGCAGCCAAGAGATCCCGACAGGGCTGAACACTGAAGCTTTCTTT
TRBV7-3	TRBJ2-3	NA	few	CASSSSRVDTQYF	TGTGCCAGCAGCTCCTCTAGGGTGGATACGCAGTATTTT
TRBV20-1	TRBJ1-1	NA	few	CSATRAKERTEAFF	TGCAGTGCTACTCGGGCCAAGGAACGGACTGAAGCTTTCTTT
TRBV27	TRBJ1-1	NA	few	CASSFGAAAPNTEAFF	TGTGCCAGCAGTTTTGGGGCAGCCGCACCGAACACTGAAGCTTTCTTT
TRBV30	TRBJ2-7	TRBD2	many	CAWSGSGGESEYF	TGTGCCTGGAGTGGTTCGGGGGGTGAAAGCGAGTACTTC
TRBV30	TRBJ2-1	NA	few	CAWRFKLSYNEQFF	TGTGCCTGGAGGTTTAAGTTGTCCTACAATGAGCAGTTCTTC
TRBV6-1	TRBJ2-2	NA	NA	CASSPSIGSAGELFF	TGTGCCAGCAGCCCAAGTATAGGGTCTGCCGGGGAGCTGTTTTTT
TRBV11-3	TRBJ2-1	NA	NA	CASSLGGKTSEQFF	TGTGCCAGCAGCTTAGGGGGTAAAACGAGTGAGCAGTTCTTC
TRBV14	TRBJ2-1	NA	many	CASSQEFWRDEQFF	TGTGCCAGCAGCCAAGAGTTTTGGAGGGATGAGCAGTTCTTC
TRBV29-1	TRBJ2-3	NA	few	CSVYQEADTQYF	TGCAGCGTTTACCAGGAAGCAGATACGCAGTATTTT
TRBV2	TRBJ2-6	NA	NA	CARASISGANVLTF	TGCGCCAGGGCTAGTATATCTGGGGCCAACGTCCTGACTTTC